These 15 T cell receptor beta chains came from one sample sequenced in a study of blood T cell repertoires in COVID-19 (dated by TCRdb to the early 2020s). Receptor amplification or capture employed the immunoSEQ multiplex PCR assay. TCRdb's version of the immuneACCESS table is confined to in-frame rearrangements and falls short of the full clone set. An unresolved V gene accounts for under half of the shortfall where checked; the remainder is of unknown origin. The sample table contains nearly 80,000 clones; only one count was recorded for approximately 82% of them. The ten top clones hold 36% of the sample. Sequenced sample: peripheral blood. The receptor set was obtained from a woman between 65 and 79 years old with acute or convalescent COVID-19.

In this sample, this clone turned up once. The rearrangement joins TRBV2 to TRBJ2-7; D is undetermined. The CDR3 length is 12 residues. In germline, CDR1 is SNHLY, CDR2 FYNNEI. The V and J ends lost 8 bases and 3 bases respectively, with 11 bases between them. The CDR3 loop reads CASVADYYEQYF. Here the CDR3 DNA reads TGTGCCAGCGTGGCAGATTACTACGAGCAGTACTTC.

V gene TRBV7-2 combines with J gene TRBJ2-5; the D gene is possibly TRBD2 (6 bases). This CDR3 spans 14 amino acids. Deletions cut 5 bases from V and 4 bases from J, with 14 bases between. The germline gives CDR1 SGHTA, CDR2 FQGNSA. CDR3 nucleotides: TGTGCCAGCAGCCCCGGGCGGGGTACAGAGACCCAGTACTTC. It specifies CASSPGRGTETQYF.

The V call is TRBV6-5, the J call TRBJ2-7, with D perhaps matching TRBD2 (5 bases). CDR3 length equals 13 residues. With 5 bases removed from V and 7 bases from J, the gap between germline ends came to 15 bases. CDR1 and CDR2 from the germline V gene are MNHEY and SVGAGI. The CDR3: CASSNLRGWEQYF. CDR3 in DNA: TGTGCCAGCAGTAATTTACGGGGATGGGAGCAGTACTTC.

Here the CDR3 reads CATSDGSNYGYTF. The CDR3 nucleotides read TGTGCCACCAGTGATGGGAGTAACTATGGCTACACCTTC. The rearrangement joins TRBV24-1 to TRBJ1-2; D unclear. The CDR3 runs 13 residues. With 3 bases removed from V and 1 base from J, the gap between germline ends came to 5 bases. Germline V gene lookup returns CDR1 KGHDR and CDR2 SFDVKD.

This chain joins TRBV23-1 and TRBJ1-6; weak D call: TRBD1 (5 bases). TRBV23-1 has ORF status, its function being uncertain. This CDR3 contains 15 residues. Trimming left V 6 bases short and J 6 bases short, with 15 bases between. CDR3: CASSGRGAINSPLHF. The CDR3 DNA reads as TGCGCCAGCAGCGGGAGGGGCGCAATTAATTCACCCCTCCACTTT.

The chain joins TRBV5-1 to TRBJ2-7, with 9 bases that match TRBD1. Germline trimming cut 3 bases from V and 2 bases from J; bases unmatched to any gene: 9. The germline CDR1 and CDR2 sequences are SGHRS and YFSETQ. The CDR3 spans 16 residues. The CDR3 DNA sequence: TGCGCCAGCAGCTCCAGTCCGGGACAGGGAACCTACGAGCAGTACTTC. Encoded protein: CASSSSPGQGTYEQYF.

Written as DNA, the CDR3 is TGCGCCAGCAGCTCGGACGGGGGAAGTCGGGCCGAGCAGTACTTC. Translating it yields CASSSDGGSRAEQYF. The chain has TRBV5-1 and TRBJ2-7; D might be TRBD2 (6 bases). The CDR3 contains 15 residues. Germline loops: CDR1 SGHRS, CDR2 YFSETQ. V shed 3 bases and J shed 6 bases, with 19 bases lying between them.

The chain employs TRBV29-1 and TRBJ1-2; unclear D gene. The germline CDR1 and CDR2 sequences are SQVTM and ANQGSEA. CDR3 size: 14 residues. Trimming took 3 bases from V and 0 from J, leaving 11 bases between them. CDR3 amino acids: CSVDLAGSNYGYTF. Written as DNA, the CDR3 is TGCAGCGTTGACTTGGCAGGCTCTAACTATGGCTACACCTTC.

The V call is TRBV5-6, the J call TRBJ1-2; TRBD1 agrees at 7 bases. Per germline, CDR1 SGHDT and CDR2 YYEEEE. CDR3 length: 14 residues. Trimming at V came to 0 bases and at J to 3 bases, leaving 2 bases not matched to a gene. CDR3 DNA sequence: TGTGCCAGCAGCTTGGGCGGGACAGACTATGGCTACACCTTC. It specifies CASSLGGTDYGYTF.

The rearrangement uses TRBV27 and TRBJ2-5; D gene unclear. V lost 4 bases to trimming and J lost 1 base, with 10 bases between them. Germline V gene lookup returns CDR1 MNHEY and CDR2 SMNVEV (reference sequence). The CDR3 sequence is 14 residues long. DNA for the CDR3: TGTGCCAGCAGTTCATTCTGGAGCCAAGAGACCCAGTACTTC. Translation gives CASSSFWSQETQYF.

The V gene is TRBV29-1, the J gene TRBJ2-3, with 10 bases aligning to TRBD2. The V segment lost 7 bases and the J segment 1 base; nucleotides outside the gene matches: 8. Germline V gene data show CDR1 as SQVTM and CDR2 as ANQGSEA. The CDR3 is made up of 15 amino acids. CDR3 sequence: CSGEELAGGTDTQYF. The CDR3 nucleotides are TGCAGCGGAGAGGAGCTAGCGGGGGGCACAGATACGCAGTATTTT.

The gene calls are TRBV6-4 and TRBJ2-1, with a possible D match to TRBD2 (5 bases). There are 14 residues in the CDR3. Trimming took 8 bases from V and 3 from J, leaving 14 bases between them. The germline gives CDR1 MRHNA, CDR2 SNTAGT. CDR3 loop: CASQAEPNYNEQFF. The CDR3 DNA sequence: TGTGCCAGCCAAGCGGAGCCCAACTACAATGAGCAGTTCTTC.

The genes are TRBV9 and TRBJ1-6; TRBD1 aligns across 8 bases. The ends lost 1 base at V and 7 bases at J; junction bases unmatched: 10. The CDR3 length is 17 residues. The germline CDR1 and CDR2 sequences are SGDLS and YYNGEE. In DNA, the CDR3 is TGTGCCAGCAGCGTATCTGACGCCGGGACAGGCAATTCACCCCTCCACTTT. This codes for CASSVSDAGTGNSPLHF.

V gene TRBV15 combines with J gene TRBJ1-2; D may be TRBD1 (5 bases). The V gene lost 5 bases and the J gene lost 2 bases, with 15 bases spanning the gap. The CDR3 is 15 amino acids. In germline, CDR1 is LNHNV, CDR2 YYDKDF (reference sequence). The CDR3 DNA reads TGTGCCACCAGCCGGGGGGATGGGTCAAACTATGGCTACACCTTC. This gives the protein CATSRGDGSNYGYTF.

The J gene is TRBJ2-3, the V gene TRBV4-1, with D tentatively TRBD2 (6 bases). V was shortened by 0 bases and J by 2 bases, with 15 bases between the two germline ends. The CDR3 runs 17 residues. From germline, CDR1 is MGHRA and CDR2 YSYEKL. The CDR3 DNA follows: TGCGCCAGCAGCCAAGACCTAGCGCAAACACCCACAGATACGCAGTATTTT. Translating it yields CASSQDLAQTPTDTQYF.